The source of this T cell receptor (beta chain) is a study of T cell responses to AZD1222 COVID-19 vaccine. Here immunoSEQ multiplex PCR was the method, and the copy in TCRdb shows in-frame clones only, minus some. The data contain 30,000 to 40,000 clones, approximately 88% of them singletons. Germline values: CDR1 LNHDA, CDR2 SQIVND (reference sequence). The CDR3 runs to 13 residues. V shed 7 bases, J shed 5 bases, and the junction held 7 bases outside the gene matches. The source is an adult who received the AZD1222 COVID-19 vaccine. Source: peripheral blood, taken 28 days after the second AZD1222 dose. The chain has TRBV19 and TRBJ1-2; TRBD1 matches at 7 bases. The CDR3 bases are TGTGCCAGTACCTCCGACAGGGCGTATGGCTACACCTTC. Its translation: CASTSDRAYGYTF.